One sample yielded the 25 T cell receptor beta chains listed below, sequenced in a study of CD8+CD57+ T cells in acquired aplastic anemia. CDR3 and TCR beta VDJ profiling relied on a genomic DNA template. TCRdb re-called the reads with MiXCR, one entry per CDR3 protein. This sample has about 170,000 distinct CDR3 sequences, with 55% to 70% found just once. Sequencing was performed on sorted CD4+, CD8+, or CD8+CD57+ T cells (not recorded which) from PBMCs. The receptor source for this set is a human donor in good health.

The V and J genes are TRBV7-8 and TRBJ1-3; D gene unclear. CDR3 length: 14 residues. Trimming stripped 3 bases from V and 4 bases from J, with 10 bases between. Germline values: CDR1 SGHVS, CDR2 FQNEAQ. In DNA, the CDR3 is TGTGCCAGCAGCTTGGGGAGAAGGGGAAACACCATATATTTT. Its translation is CASSLGRRGNTIYF.

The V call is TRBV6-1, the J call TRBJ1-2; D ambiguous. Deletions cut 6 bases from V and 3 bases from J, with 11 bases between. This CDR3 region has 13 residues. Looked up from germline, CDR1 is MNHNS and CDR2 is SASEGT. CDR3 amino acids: CASSLGPDYGYTF. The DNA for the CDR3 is TGTGCCAGCAGCCTCGGGCCCGACTATGGCTACACCTTC.

The CDR3 DNA reads TGTGCCATCACTGAGCCGCCAGATACGCAGTATTTT. It encodes CAITEPPDTQYF. The chain joins TRBV7-9 to TRBJ2-3; no reliable D call. The CDR3 has 12 residues. The germline gives CDR1 SEHNR, CDR2 FQNEAQ (reference sequence). V was shortened by 10 bases and J by 4 bases, with 12 bases between the two germline ends.

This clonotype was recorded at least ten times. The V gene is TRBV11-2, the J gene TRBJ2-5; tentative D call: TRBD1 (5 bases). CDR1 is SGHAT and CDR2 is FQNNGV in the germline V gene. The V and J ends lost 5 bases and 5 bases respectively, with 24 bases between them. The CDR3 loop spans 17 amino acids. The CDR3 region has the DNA TGTGCCAGCAGCCAAAATGGCAGGGTCGAAATGGGGGAGACCCAGTACTTC. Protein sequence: CASSQNGRVEMGETQYF.

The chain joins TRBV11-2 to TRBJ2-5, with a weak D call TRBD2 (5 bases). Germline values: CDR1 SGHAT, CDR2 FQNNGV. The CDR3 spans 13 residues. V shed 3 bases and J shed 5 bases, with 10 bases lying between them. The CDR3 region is CASSLGSVETQYF. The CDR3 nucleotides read TGTGCCAGCAGCTTGGGTAGCGTCGAGACCCAGTACTTC. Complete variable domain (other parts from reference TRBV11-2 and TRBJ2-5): EAGVAQSPRYKIIEKRQSVAFWCNPISGHATLYWYQQILGQGPKLLIQFQNNGVVDDSQLPKDRFSAERLKGVDSTLKIQPAKLEDSAVYLCASSLGSVETQYFGPGTRLLVL.

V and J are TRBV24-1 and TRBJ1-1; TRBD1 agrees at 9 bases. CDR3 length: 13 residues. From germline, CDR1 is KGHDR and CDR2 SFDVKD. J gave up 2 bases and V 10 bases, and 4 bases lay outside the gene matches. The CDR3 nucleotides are TGTGCCACTAGGGACAGGGCTAACACTGAAGCTTTCTTT. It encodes CATRDRANTEAFF.

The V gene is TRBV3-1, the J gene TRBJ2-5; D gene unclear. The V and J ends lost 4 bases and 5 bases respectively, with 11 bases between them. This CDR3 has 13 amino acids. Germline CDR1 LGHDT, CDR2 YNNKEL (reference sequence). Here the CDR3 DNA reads TGTGCCAGCAGCCCCGGGCCCGGGGAGACCCAGTACTTC. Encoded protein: CASSPGPGETQYF.

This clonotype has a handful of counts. CDR3 in DNA: TGTGCCAGCAGTGAAGGGGTGGGGCGGCTTCGATATAATTCACCCCTCCACTTT. This translates into CASSEGVGRLRYNSPLHF. This chain links TRBV25-1 with TRBJ1-6; possibly TRBD1 for D (5 bases). Per the germline V gene, CDR1 is MGHDK and CDR2 is SYGVNS. Trimming took 2 bases from V and 4 from J, leaving 18 bases between them. The CDR3 spans 18 residues.

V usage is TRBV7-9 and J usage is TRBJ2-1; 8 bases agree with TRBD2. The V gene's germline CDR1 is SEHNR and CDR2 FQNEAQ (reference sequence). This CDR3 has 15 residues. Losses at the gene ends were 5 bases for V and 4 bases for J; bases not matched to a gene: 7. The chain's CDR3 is CASSEAGRGYNEQFF. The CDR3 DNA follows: TGTGCCAGCAGCGAAGCCGGGAGGGGATACAATGAGCAGTTCTTC.

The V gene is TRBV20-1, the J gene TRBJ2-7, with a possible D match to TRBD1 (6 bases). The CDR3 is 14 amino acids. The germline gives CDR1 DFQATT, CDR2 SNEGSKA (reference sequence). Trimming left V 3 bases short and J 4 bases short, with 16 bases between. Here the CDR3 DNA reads TGCAGTGCTAGCCCCGGACAGCGAGGGTACGAGCAGTACTTC. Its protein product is CSASPGQRGYEQYF.

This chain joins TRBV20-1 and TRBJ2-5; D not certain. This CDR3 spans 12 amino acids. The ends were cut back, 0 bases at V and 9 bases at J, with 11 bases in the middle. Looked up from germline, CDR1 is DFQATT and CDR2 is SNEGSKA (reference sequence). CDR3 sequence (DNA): TGCAGTGCTAGAGATTTAAAGCAGCCCCAGTACTTC. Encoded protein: CSARDLKQPQYF.

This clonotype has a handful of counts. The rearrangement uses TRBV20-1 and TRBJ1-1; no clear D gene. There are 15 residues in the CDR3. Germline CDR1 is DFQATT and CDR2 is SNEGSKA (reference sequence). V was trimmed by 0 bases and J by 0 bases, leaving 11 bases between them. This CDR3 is CSARDGGSMNTEAFF. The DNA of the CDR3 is TGCAGTGCTAGAGATGGAGGGTCCATGAACACTGAAGCTTTCTTT.

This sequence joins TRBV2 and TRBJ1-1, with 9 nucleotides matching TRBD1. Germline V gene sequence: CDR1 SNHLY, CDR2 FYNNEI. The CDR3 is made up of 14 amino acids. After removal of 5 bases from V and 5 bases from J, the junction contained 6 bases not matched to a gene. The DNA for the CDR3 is TGTGCCAGCAGTTTACAGGGGGCGGAAACTGAAGCTTTCTTT. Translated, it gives CASSLQGAETEAFF.

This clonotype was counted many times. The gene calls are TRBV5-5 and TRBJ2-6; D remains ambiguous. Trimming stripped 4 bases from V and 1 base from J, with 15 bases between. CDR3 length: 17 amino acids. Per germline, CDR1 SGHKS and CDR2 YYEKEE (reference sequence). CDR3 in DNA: TGTGCCAGCAGCGTTGGCCCTGCAGATTCTGGGGCCAACGTCCTGACTTTC. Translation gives CASSVGPADSGANVLTF.

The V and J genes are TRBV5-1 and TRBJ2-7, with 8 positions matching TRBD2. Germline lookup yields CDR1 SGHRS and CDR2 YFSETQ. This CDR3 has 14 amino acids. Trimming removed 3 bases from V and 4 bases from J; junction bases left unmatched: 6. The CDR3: CASSSGLAQYEQYF. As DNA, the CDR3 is TGCGCCAGCAGCTCCGGACTAGCCCAATACGAGCAGTACTTC.

CDR3 in amino acids: CASSHGGSGSTDTQYF. CDR3 sequence (DNA): TGTGCCAGCAGCCATGGGGGGAGCGGGAGCACAGATACGCAGTATTTT. The rearrangement uses TRBV3-1 and TRBJ2-3, with a possible D match to TRBD2 (6 bases). Trimming took off 3 bases at V and 0 bases at J, with 13 bases between the two ends. Germline values: CDR1 LGHDT, CDR2 YNNKEL (reference sequence). The CDR3 has 16 residues.

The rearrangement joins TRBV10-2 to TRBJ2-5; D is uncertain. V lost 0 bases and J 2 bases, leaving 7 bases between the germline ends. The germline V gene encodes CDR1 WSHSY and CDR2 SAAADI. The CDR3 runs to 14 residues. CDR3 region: CASSESRSQETQYF. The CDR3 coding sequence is TGCGCCAGCAGTGAGTCAAGGAGTCAAGAGACCCAGTACTTC.

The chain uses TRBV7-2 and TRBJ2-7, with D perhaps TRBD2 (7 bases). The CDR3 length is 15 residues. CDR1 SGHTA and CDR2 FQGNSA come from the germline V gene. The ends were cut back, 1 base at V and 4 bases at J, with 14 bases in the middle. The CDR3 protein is CASSLGAGAAYEQYF. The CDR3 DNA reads TGTGCCAGCAGCTTAGGGGCGGGGGCCGCTTACGAGCAGTACTTC. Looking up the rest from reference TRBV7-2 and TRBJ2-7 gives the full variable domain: GAGVSQSPSNKVTEKGKDVELRCDPISGHTALYWYRQSLGQGLEFLIYFQGNSAPDKSGLPSDRFSAERTGGSVSTLTIQRTQQEDSAVYLCASSLGAGAAYEQYFGPGTRLTVT.

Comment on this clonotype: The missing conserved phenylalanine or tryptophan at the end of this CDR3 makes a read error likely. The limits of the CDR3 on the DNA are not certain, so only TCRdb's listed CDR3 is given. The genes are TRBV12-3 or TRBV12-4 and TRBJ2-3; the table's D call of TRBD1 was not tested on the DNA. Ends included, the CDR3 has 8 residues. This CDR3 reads CASSTRVT.

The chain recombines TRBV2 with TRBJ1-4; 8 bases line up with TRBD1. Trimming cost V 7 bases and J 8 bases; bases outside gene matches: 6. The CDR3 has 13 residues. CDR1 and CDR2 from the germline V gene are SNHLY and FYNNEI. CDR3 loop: CASIRTGTEKLFF. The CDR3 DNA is TGTGCCAGCATTCGGACAGGGACCGAAAAACTGTTTTTT.

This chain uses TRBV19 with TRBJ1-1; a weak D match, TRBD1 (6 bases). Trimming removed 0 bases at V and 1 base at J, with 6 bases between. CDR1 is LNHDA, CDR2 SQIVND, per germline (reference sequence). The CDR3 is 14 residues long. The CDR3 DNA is TGTGCCAGTAGTATAGACAGGGGGAACACTGAAGCTTTCTTT. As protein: CASSIDRGNTEAFF. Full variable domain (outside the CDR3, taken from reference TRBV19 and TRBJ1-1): DGGITQSPKYLFRKEGQNVTLSCEQNLNHDAMYWYRQDPGQGLRLIYYSQIVNDFQKGDIAEGYSVSREKKESFPLTVTSAQKNPTAFYLCASSIDRGNTEAFFGQGTRLTVV.

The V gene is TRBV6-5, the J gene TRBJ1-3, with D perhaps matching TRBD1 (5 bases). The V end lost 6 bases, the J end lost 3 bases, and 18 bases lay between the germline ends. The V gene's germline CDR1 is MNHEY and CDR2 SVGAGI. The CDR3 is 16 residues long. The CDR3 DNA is TGTGCCAGCAGAAACCCGCGTGGAGGGGATGGAAACACCATATATTTT. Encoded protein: CASRNPRGGDGNTIYF.

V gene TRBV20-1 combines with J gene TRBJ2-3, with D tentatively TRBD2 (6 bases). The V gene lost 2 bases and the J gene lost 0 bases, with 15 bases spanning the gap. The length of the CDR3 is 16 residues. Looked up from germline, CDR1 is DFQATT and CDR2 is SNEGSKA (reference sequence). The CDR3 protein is CSARHPGAGSTDTQYF. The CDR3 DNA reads TGCAGTGCTAGACACCCCGGGGCGGGGAGCACAGATACGCAGTATTTT.

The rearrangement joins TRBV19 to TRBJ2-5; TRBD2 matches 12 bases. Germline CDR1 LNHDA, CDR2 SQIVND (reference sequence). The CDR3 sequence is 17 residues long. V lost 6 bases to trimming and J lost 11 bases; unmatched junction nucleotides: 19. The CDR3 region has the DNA TGTGCCAGTAGGAACCTCCAGACTAGCGGGAGAAGGGATGAGCAGTACTTC. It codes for CASRNLQTSGRRDEQYF.

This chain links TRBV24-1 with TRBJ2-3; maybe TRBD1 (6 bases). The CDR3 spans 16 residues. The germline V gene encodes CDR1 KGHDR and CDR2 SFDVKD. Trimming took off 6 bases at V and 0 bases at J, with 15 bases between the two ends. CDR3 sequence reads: CATSPGTRSSTDTQYF. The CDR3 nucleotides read TGTGCCACCAGTCCCGGGACACGGTCTAGCACAGATACGCAGTATTTT.